This is a list of T cell receptor beta chains from one sample in a study of T-cell memory formation after mild COVID-19. Each CDR3 protein gets one entry after TCRdb re-called the 5' RACE reads with MiXCR. Here the sample spans over 300,000 distinct CDR3 sequences, more than 20% being singletons. Sequencing used PBMCs or a T cell subset sorted from them (not recorded which). Receptors originate from a man aged 18 to 30 who had mild COVID-19 (a few samples of this study predate the infection). Cell type and time point are not known. The conserved cysteine and the conserved F or W are not part of the CDR3 here. The order of the fields is D gene, V gene, CDR3 protein. D genes are given only for firm matches.

d_call: NA; v_call: TRBV27; cdr3_aa: ASSFRAVYNSPLH
d_call: NA; v_call: TRBV5-1; cdr3_aa: ASSPGSGDFSDTQY
d_call: NA; v_call: TRBV4-3; cdr3_aa: ASSQGPGRAGELF
d_call: NA; v_call: TRBV12-3/TRBV12-4; cdr3_aa: ASRGGGSMNTEAF
d_call: TRBD1; v_call: TRBV4-3; cdr3_aa: ASSRTPTGNYGYT
d_call: TRBD2; v_call: TRBV7-2; cdr3_aa: ASSLESGTTPYNEQF
d_call: NA; v_call: TRBV25-1; cdr3_aa: ASSYPGPYEQY
d_call: TRBD1; v_call: TRBV20-1; cdr3_aa: SATGTGPNEQF
d_call: TRBD1; v_call: TRBV20-1; cdr3_aa: SARGDRGSGETQY
d_call: TRBD2; v_call: TRBV25-1; cdr3_aa: ASSISGAGANYNEQF
d_call: TRBD2; v_call: TRBV10-2; cdr3_aa: ASSELGLAGNIQY
d_call: NA; v_call: TRBV5-6; cdr3_aa: ASSVGPGNT
d_call: TRBD2; v_call: TRBV5-4; cdr3_aa: ASLRRGGTDTQY
d_call: TRBD2; v_call: TRBV20-1; cdr3_aa: SASGGANTGELF
d_call: NA; v_call: TRBV7-2; cdr3_aa: ASSWFSRGRTDTQY
d_call: NA; v_call: TRBV7-2; cdr3_aa: ATTAGRTQGGNTIY
d_call: NA; v_call: TRBV20-1; cdr3_aa: SARAPRTGASIYNEQF
d_call: NA; v_call: TRBV18; cdr3_aa: ASSPPRQGVEVYGYT
d_call: NA; v_call: TRBV4-1; cdr3_aa: ASSPFPVGASGDTQY
d_call: TRBD1; v_call: TRBV6-2/TRBV6-3; cdr3_aa: ASRSPVSLGGQVMNTGELF
d_call: TRBD1; v_call: TRBV7-2; cdr3_aa: ASSSGTGFYGYT
d_call: TRBD2; v_call: TRBV7-9; cdr3_aa: ASGVAGAEAYEQY
d_call: TRBD1; v_call: TRBV6-5; cdr3_aa: ASRRRGGGNYGYT
d_call: NA; v_call: TRBV7-8; cdr3_aa: ASSLARLQGGAF
d_call: NA; v_call: TRBV7-9; cdr3_aa: ASSGRQSDEKLF
d_call: NA; v_call: TRBV9; cdr3_aa: ASSVDQGTDTQY
d_call: NA; v_call: TRBV19; cdr3_aa: ASSPSRSTQPQH
d_call: NA; v_call: TRBV7-2; cdr3_aa: ASSSGGDGYT
d_call: NA; v_call: TRBV20-1; cdr3_aa: SARGGPDHLAKNIQY
d_call: NA; v_call: TRBV10-3; cdr3_aa: AISKGSDDGQPQH
d_call: TRBD2; v_call: TRBV4-2; cdr3_aa: ASSLKGGTSGGTDTQY
d_call: TRBD1; v_call: TRBV12-3/TRBV12-4; cdr3_aa: ASSPTGGRGYT
d_call: NA; v_call: TRBV4-3; cdr3_aa: ASSQPQGSGELF
d_call: TRBD1; v_call: TRBV3-1; cdr3_aa: ASSPQTGDNYGYT
d_call: NA; v_call: TRBV7-8; cdr3_aa: ASSLWSDAPRTEAF
d_call: NA; v_call: TRBV9; cdr3_aa: ASSNQVQNSPLH
d_call: NA; v_call: TRBV6-6; cdr3_aa: ASSYGGGGQPQH
d_call: NA; v_call: TRBV29-1; cdr3_aa: SGLYNQPQH